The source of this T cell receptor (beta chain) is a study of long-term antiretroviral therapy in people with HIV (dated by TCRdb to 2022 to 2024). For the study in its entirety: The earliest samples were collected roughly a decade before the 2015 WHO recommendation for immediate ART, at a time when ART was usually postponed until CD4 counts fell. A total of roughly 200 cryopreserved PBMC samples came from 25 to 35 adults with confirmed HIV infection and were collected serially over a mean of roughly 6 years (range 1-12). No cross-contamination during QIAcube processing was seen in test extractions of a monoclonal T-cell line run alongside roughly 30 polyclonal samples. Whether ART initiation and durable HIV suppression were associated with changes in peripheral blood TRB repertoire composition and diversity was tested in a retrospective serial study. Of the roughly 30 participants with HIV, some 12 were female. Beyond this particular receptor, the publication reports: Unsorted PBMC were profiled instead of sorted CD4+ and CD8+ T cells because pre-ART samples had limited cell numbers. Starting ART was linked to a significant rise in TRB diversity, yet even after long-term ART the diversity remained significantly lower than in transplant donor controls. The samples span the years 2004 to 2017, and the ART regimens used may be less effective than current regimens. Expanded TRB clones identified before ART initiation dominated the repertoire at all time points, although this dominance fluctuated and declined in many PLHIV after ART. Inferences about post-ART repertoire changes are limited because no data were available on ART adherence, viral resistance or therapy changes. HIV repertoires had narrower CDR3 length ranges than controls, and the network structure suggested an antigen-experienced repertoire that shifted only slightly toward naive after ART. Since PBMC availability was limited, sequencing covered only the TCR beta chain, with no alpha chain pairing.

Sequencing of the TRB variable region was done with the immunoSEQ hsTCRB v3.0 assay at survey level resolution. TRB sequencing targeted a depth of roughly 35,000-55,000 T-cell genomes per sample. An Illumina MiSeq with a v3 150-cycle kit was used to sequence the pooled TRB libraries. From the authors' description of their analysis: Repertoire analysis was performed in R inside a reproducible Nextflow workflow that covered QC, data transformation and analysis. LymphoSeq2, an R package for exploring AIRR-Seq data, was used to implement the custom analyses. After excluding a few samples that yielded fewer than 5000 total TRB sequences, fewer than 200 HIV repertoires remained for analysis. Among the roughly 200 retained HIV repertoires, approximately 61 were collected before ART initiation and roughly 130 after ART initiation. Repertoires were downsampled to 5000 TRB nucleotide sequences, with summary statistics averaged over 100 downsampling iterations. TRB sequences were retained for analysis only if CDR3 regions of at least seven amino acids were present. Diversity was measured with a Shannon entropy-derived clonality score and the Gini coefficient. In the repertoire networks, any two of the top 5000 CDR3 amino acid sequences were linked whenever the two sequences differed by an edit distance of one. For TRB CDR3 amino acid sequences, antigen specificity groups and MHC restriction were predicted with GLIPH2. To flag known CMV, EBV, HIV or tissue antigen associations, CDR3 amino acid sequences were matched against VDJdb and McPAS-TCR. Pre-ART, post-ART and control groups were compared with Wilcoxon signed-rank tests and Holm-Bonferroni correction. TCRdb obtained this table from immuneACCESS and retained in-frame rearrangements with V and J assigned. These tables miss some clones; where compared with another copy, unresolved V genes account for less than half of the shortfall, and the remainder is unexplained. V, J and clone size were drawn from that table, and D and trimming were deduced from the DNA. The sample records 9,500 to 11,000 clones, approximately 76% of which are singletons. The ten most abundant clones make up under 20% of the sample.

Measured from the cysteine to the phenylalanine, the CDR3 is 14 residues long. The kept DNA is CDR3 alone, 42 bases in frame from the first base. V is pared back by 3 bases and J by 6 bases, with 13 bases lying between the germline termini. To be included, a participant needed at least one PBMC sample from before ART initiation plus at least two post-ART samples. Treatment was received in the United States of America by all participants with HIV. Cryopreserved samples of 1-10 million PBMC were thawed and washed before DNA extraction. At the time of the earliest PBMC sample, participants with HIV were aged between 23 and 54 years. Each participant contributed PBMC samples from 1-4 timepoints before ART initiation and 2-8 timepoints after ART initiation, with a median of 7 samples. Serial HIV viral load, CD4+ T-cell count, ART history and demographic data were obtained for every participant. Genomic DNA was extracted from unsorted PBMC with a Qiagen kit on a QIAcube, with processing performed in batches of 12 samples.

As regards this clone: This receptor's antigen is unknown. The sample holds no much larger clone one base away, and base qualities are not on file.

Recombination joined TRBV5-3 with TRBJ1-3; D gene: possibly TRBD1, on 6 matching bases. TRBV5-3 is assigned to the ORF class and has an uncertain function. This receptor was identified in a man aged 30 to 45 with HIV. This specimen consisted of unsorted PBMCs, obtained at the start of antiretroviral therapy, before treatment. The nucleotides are TGTGCCAGAAGCTCCGACAGGAGGGAAAACACCATATATTTT. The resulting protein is CARSSDRRENTIYF.